This TCR beta chain was sequenced during a study of molecular identifiers for immune sequencing clone quantification. CD8+CD4-CCR7+CD45RA+ sorting gave the naive CD8 T cells. This clonotype has at least ten counts. Its antigen remains unknown. Whole-study findings and limits: Beyond 20 RNA copies, clones held over 97% of effector molecules, compared with under 1% in naive cells. Single-cell amounts of spiked Jurkat TCR RNA were reportedly detectable among approximately 1 million naive cells.

Per the germline V gene, CDR1 is DFQATT and CDR2 is SNEGSKA (reference sequence). There are 13 residues in the CDR3. Trimming pared 3 bases from V and 2 bases from J, leaving 11 bases between. Libraries of bulk TCR were made by previously described methods (with listed TCR primers). TCRdb re-called the PCR reads through MiXCR, storing one row per CDR3 protein. The sample records 60,000 to 70,000 distinct CDR3 sequences, 15% to 20% being singletons. The receptor was derived from a human donor in good health. Some libraries in this study had Jurkat cell RNA spiked in. The sequenced sample was naive CD8+ T cells from blood, with Jurkat cell RNA spiked in. The sample's subset: FACS-sorted CD8+CD4-CCR7+CD45RA+ naive T cells. This chain joins TRBV20-1 and TRBJ2-7, with D uncertain. The CDR3, as DNA: TGCAGTGCTAGTCGCCTAGAAACCTACGAGCAGTACTTC. The encoded protein is CSASRLETYEQYF.